Shown below are 3 T cell receptor beta chains from a single sample sequenced in a study of T cell responses to AZD1222 COVID-19 vaccine. Sequenced by immunoSEQ multiplex PCR; TCRdb stores in-frame clones only, minus some. The sample includes about 160,000 clones, 80% to 90% of them seen just once. This specimen consisted of peripheral blood, obtained on day 0 of AZD1222 vaccination. The source is an adult in good health.

V is TRBV28 and J is TRBJ1-2; TRBD1 aligns across 9 bases. The CDR3 contains 15 residues. J lost 7 bases, V lost 5 bases, and 11 bases had no gene match. CDR1 and CDR2 from the germline V gene are MDHEN and SYDVKM. CDR3 region: CASSIRQGGVGGYTF. Written as DNA, the CDR3 is TGTGCCAGCAGTATCAGACAGGGGGGCGTTGGTGGCTACACCTTC.

This clone came up many times. The chain is built from TRBV3-1 (or the pseudogene TRBV3-2) and TRBJ1-4; the match to TRBD1 covers 9 bases. CDR1 and CDR2 from the germline V gene are LGHDT and YNNKEL (reference sequence). V was clipped by 3 bases and J by 4 bases; unmatched bases: 6. This CDR3 is built from 16 residues. The DNA for the CDR3 is TGTGCCAGCAGCCAGGAACAGGGGGCAGGTAATGAAAAACTGTTTTTT. It codes for CASSQEQGAGNEKLFF.

This CDR3 is CASSPVSAGTDTQYF. In nucleotides, the CDR3 is TGTGCCAGCTCACCAGTGTCGGCGGGCACAGATACGCAGTATTTT. The genes are TRBV18 and TRBJ2-3, with D hard to call. Germline V gene sequence: CDR1 KGHSH, CDR2 LQKENI. The CDR3 length is 15 residues. The germline V and J ends were trimmed by 2 bases and 1 base, with 10 bases remaining between them.